This T cell receptor (beta chain) stems from a study of blood T cells in healthy people across ages. For the second PCR, which ran for about 7 to 12 cycles, a sample-barcoded 5' primer and a J-beta primer mix were used. A single record per CDR3 protein comes from TCRdb applying MiXCR to the 5' RACE reads. Of roughly 640,000 distinct CDR3 sequences in the sample, about 30% were seen once. This clonotype was recorded many times. The antigen remains unidentified. The V and J ends lost 6 bases and 1 base respectively, with 10 bases between them. The germline V gene encodes CDR1 DFQATT and CDR2 SNEGSKA (reference sequence). CDR3 length: 14 residues. Isolation per sample recovered at least 7 million PBMCs. Notes on the study in general: The study found more naive CD4+ cells and higher diversity in long-lived than aged donors.

J is TRBJ2-6 and V is TRBV20-1, with D perhaps TRBD1 (6 bases). This clonotype originated in a woman aged 80 or over in good health. Sequenced input: blood. The CDR3 sequence is CSAKTGSGANVLTF. The CDR3 DNA follows: TGCAGTGCGAAAACAGGGTCTGGGGCCAACGTCCTGACTTTC.